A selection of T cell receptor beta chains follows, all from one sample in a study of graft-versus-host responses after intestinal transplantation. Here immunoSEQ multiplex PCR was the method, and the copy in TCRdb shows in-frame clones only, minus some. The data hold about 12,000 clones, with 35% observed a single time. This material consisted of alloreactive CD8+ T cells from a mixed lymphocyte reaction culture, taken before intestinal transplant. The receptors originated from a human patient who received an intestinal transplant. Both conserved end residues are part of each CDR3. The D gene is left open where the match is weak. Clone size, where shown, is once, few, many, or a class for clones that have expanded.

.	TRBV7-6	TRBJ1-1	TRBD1	CASSLIRGGNTEAFF	TGTGCCAGCAGCTTAATCAGGGGGGGGAATACTGAAGCTTTCTTT
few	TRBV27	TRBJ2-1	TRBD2	CASSLLGVAGAGDEQFF	TGTGCCAGCAGTTTATTGGGCGTAGCGGGAGCGGGGGATGAGCAGTTCTTC
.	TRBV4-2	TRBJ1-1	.	CASSQGLGKPEAFF	TGTGCCAGCAGCCAAGGTTTGGGGAAGCCTGAAGCTTTCTTT
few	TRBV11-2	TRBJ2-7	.	CASSLRTYEQYF	TGTGCCAGCAGCTTAAGGACCTACGAGCAGTACTTC
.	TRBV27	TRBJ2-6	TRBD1	CASSFRDRGFRGANVLTF	TGTGCCAGCAGTTTCCGGGACAGGGGATTCCGGGGGGCCAACGTCCTGACTTTC
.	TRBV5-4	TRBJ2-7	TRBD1	CASSYWSGTDEQYF	TGTGCCAGCAGCTATTGGTCCGGGACAGACGAGCAGTACTTC
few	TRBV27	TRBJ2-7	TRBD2	CASSWGGTYEQYF	TGTGCCAGCAGTTGGGGGGGGACCTACGAGCAGTACTTC
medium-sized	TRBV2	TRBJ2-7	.	CASSAVAYEQYF	TGTGCCAGCAGTGCGGTCGCCTACGAGCAGTACTTC
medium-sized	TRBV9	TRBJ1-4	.	CASSVSGTGWEKLFF	TGTGCCAGCAGCGTAAGCGGGACGGGGTGGGAAAAACTGTTTTTT
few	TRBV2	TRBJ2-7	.	CASSEAGSTYEQYF	TGTGCCAGCAGTGAAGCCGGGTCCACCTACGAGCAGTACTTC
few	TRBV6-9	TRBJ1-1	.	CASSYDGGQPEAFF	TGTGCCAGCAGTTACGACGGGGGGCAGCCTGAAGCTTTCTTT
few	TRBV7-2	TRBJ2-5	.	CASSLVGVLETQYF	TGTGCCAGCAGCTTAGTCGGGGTGTTGGAGACCCAGTACTTC
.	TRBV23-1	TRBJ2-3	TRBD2	CASSQDQREGVADTQYF	TGCGCCAGCAGTCAAGATCAGCGGGAGGGCGTAGCAGATACGCAGTATTTT
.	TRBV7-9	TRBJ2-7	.	CASSLVRGYEQYF	TGTGCCAGCAGCTTAGTTAGGGGATACGAGCAGTACTTC
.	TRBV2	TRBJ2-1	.	CASSGGDTSRAPDEQFF	TGTGCCAGCAGTGGAGGGGACACTTCTAGAGCTCCCGATGAGCAGTTCTTC
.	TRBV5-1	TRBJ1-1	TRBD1	CASSYGQVNTGAFF	TGCGCCAGCAGCTACGGACAGGTCAACACTGGAGCTTTCTTT
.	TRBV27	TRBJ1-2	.	CASSLRGYTYADYGYTF	TGTGCCAGCAGTTTAAGGGGGTATACGTACGCAGACTATGGCTACACCTTC
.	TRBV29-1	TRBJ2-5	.	CSVAGETQYF	TGCAGCGTTGCTGGAGAGACCCAGTACTTC
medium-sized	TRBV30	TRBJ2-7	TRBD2	CAWSRTSTEEEQYF	TGTGCCTGGAGTCGGACTAGCACGGAGGAGGAGCAGTACTTC
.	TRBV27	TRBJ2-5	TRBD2	CASSDFSGGETQYF	TGTGCCAGCAGTGATTTTTCGGGAGGGGAGACCCAGTACTTC
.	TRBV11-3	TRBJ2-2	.	CACRNPNTGELFF	TGTGCCTGCAGAAATCCAAACACCGGGGAGCTGTTTTTT
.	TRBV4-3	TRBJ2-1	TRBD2	CASSQTTSGSGDEQFF	TGCGCCAGCAGCCAGACTACTAGCGGGAGCGGGGATGAGCAGTTCTTC
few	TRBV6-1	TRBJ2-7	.	CASILGYEQYF	TGTGCCAGCATTCTAGGCTACGAGCAGTACTTC
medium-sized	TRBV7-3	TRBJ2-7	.	CASSLSDRYEQYF	TGTGCCAGCAGCTTGAGCGACCGCTACGAGCAGTACTTC
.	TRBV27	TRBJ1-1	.	CASSLGGMVEAFF	TGTGCCAGCAGTTTAGGGGGGATGGTTGAAGCTTTCTTT
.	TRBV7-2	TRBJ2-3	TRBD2	CASSLFSGGFPDTQYF	TGTGCCAGCAGCTTGTTTTCGGGAGGCTTCCCAGATACGCAGTATTTT
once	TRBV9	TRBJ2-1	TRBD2	CASSVDAASGHNEQFF	TGTGCCAGCAGCGTAGACGCCGCTAGCGGCCACAATGAGCAGTTCTTC
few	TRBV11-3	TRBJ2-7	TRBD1	CASCAGTGAYEQYF	TGTGCCAGCTGCGCCGGGACAGGGGCATACGAGCAGTACTTC
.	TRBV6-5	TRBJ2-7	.	CASSYGTETYEQYF	TGTGCCAGCAGTTACGGGACCGAGACCTACGAGCAGTACTTC
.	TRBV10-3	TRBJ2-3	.	CATWTAFSTDTQYF	TGTGCCACCTGGACAGCCTTTAGCACAGATACGCAGTATTTT
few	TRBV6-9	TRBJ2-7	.	CASSEARRYF	TGTGCCAGCAGTGAAGCGCGGCGGTACTTC
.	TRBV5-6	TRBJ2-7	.	CASSPTVIYEQYF	TGTGCCAGCAGCCCAACAGTAATTTACGAGCAGTACTTC
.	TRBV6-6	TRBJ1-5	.	CASSYYSHNQPQHF	TGTGCCAGCAGTTACTACAGCCACAATCAGCCCCAGCATTTT
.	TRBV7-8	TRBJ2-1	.	CASSPRRYSHRNNEQFF	TGTGCCAGCAGCCCCCGACGATATTCACACCGAAACAATGAGCAGTTCTTC
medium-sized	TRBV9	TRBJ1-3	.	CASSGGQPTGNTIYF	TGTGCCAGCAGCGGAGGGCAGCCTACTGGAAACACCATATATTTT
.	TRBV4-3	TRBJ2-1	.	CASSQDARRDEQFF	TGCGCCAGCAGCCAAGACGCTAGGCGGGATGAGCAGTTCTTC
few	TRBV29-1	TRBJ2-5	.	CSAVGETQYF	TGCAGCGCGGTAGGAGAGACCCAGTACTTC
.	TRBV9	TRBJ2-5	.	CASSSRGGTIQETQYF	TGTGCCAGCAGCTCGCGAGGGGGGACGATCCAAGAGACCCAGTACTTC
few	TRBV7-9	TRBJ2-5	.	CASSRPTGRGETQYF	TGTGCCAGCAGCCGCCCGACTGGAAGGGGAGAGACCCAGTACTTC
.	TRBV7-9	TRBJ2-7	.	CASSTFAGPSYEQYF	TGTGCCAGCAGTACCTTCGCGGGCCCCTCCTACGAGCAGTACTTC
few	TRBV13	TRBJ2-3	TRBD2	CASSSGGNTQYF	TGTGCCAGCAGCTCCGGGGGGAATACGCAGTATTTT
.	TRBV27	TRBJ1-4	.	CASSPTGRSNEKLFF	TGTGCCAGCAGTCCCACGGGACGGTCTAATGAAAAACTGTTTTTT
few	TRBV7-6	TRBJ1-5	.	CASSLEMGDQPQHF	TGTGCCAGCAGCTTAGAGATGGGGGATCAGCCCCAGCATTTT
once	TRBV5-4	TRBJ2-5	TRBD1	CASSAPGQGALPLLQETQYF	TGTGCCAGCAGCGCCCCGGGACAGGGGGCTCTCCCCCTCCTCCAAGAGACCCAGTACTTC
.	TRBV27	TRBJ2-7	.	CASSLSMTYEQYF	TGTGCCAGCAGTTTAAGCATGACCTACGAGCAGTACTTC